This record concerns one T cell receptor (beta chain) sequence. The time point here: newly diagnosed GD, antithyroid drugs for less than 3 months. Scientists built the TCR library using RNA that was extracted from PBMCs. The guidelines of the American Thyroid Association were the basis for diagnosing Graves' disease. These data originate in a study of regulatory T cells in long-lasting Graves disease. Building of the TCR beta libraries involved iRepertoire HTBI primers and Arm-PCR of CDR3 regions. TCRdb analysed the multiplex PCR reads with MiXCR anew, one entry per CDR3 protein. This sample has hundreds of thousands of distinct CDR3 sequences; roughly 15% occur once, and the top ten carry roughly 18%. The V gene's germline CDR1 is LNHDA and CDR2 SQIVND (reference sequence). The ends were cut back, 2 bases at V and 4 bases at J, with 15 bases in the middle. This CDR3 region has 16 residues. In addition, the sample was reused for a study of T cells in Graves' hyperthyroidism and ophthalmopathy. Per that study: The study excluded patients with uncontrolled infection, other autoimmune disease, pregnancy or lactation. Blood held most thyroid clonotypes expanded above 0.001 frequency. A model using 13 V-J features told ophthalmopathy apart from stable hyperthyroidism.

The chain has TRBV19 and TRBJ2-1, with D unclear. Sequencing was performed on peripheral blood mononuclear cells (PBMCs), taken at new diagnosis, from a patient treated with antithyroid drugs. The TCR originated in a woman aged 25 to 45 with Graves disease. CDR3 amino acids: CASSIQSPEAYNEQFF. The CDR3 bases are TGTGCCAGTAGTATACAGAGCCCCGAAGCATACAATGAGCAGTTCTTC.